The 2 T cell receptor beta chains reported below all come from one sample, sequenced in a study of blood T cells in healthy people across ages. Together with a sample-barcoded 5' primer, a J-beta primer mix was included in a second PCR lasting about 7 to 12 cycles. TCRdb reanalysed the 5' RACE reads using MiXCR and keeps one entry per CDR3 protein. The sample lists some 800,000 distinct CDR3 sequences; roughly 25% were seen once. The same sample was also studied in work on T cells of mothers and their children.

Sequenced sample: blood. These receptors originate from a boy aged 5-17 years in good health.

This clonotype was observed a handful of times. The CDR3 is CATSRAGSSYEQYF. Here the CDR3 DNA reads TGTGCCACCAGCAGAGCAGGGAGCTCCTACGAGCAGTACTTC. V usage is TRBV15 and J usage is TRBJ2-7; D may be TRBD1 or TRBD2 (5 bases each). Germline CDR1 is LNHNV and CDR2 is YYDKDF (reference sequence). V was pared by 1 base and J by 0 bases, with 7 bases between. The CDR3 has 14 residues.

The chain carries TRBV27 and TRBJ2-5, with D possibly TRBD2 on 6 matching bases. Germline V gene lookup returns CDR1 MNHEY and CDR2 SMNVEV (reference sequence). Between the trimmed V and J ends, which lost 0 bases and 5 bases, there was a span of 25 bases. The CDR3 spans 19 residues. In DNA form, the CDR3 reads TGTGCCAGCAGTTTATCGGTGGCGTTCCACGGGAGCCCGGGGGAGACCCAGTACTTC. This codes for CASSLSVAFHGSPGETQYF.